This T cell receptor (beta chain) derives from a study of CD8 T cells in ankylosing spondylitis. Whole-study findings and limits: Among TCR beta sequences, a motif of roughly 8 highly homologous variants appeared characteristic of ankylosing spondylitis blood.

Concerning this clonotype: The antigen is undetermined.

TCRdb redid the calling of the 5' RACE reads with MiXCR, one entry per CDR3 protein. The data hold 350,000 or so distinct CDR3 sequences, with around 8% observed a single time. With 3 bases removed from V and 0 bases from J, the gap between germline ends came to 5 bases. Germline lookup yields CDR1 SGHRS and CDR2 YFSETQ. The CDR3 has 13 amino acids. The sequence derives from a male donor with ankylosing spondylitis. The chain joins TRBV5-1 to TRBJ2-3; the D is unclear. Sequencing was carried out using blood, either unsorted or a sorted T cell fraction (not recorded which). The CDR3 DNA reads TGCGCCAGCAGCTACCCCAGCACAGATACGCAGTATTTT. This sequence encodes CASSYPSTDTQYF.